These 14 T cell receptor beta chains share one sample of origin, sequenced in a study of T cells in localized non-small cell lung cancer. Profiled with immunoSEQ multiplex PCR; TCRdb holds only in-frame clones, not every one. The sample lists 70,000 to 95,000 clones, approximately 90% occurring once. The input for sequencing was PBMCs, taken before any cancer treatment. The source of these receptors is a woman aged 40-75 years with stage II squamous cell lung carcinoma.

This clone was observed once. The CDR3 DNA reads TGCGCCAGCAGCTTCGGACTGAACACCGGGGAGCTGTTTTTT. It specifies CASSFGLNTGELFF. The V and J genes are TRBV5-1 and TRBJ2-2, with a weak D call TRBD2 (5 bases). Germline values: CDR1 SGHRS, CDR2 YFSETQ. The CDR3 length is 14 residues. The germline V and J ends were trimmed by 2 bases and 1 base, with 6 bases remaining between them. The full variable domain, completed using reference TRBV5-1 and TRBJ2-2, is KAGVTQTPRYLIKTRGQQVTLSCSPISGHRSVSWYQQTPGQGLQFLFEYFSETQRNKGNFPGRFSGRQFSNSRSEMNVSTLELGDSALYLCASSFGLNTGELFFGEGSRLTVL.

V usage is TRBV28 and J usage is TRBJ1-2, with a weak D call TRBD1 (6 bases). This CDR3 is built from 14 residues. V lost 8 bases, J lost 2 bases, and 15 bases lay in between. Germline V CDR1 and CDR2: MDHEN, SYDVKM. CDR3 loop: CASFPGHLNYGYTF. In nucleotides, the CDR3 is TGTGCCAGCTTTCCGGGACACTTAAACTATGGCTACACCTTC.

The J gene is TRBJ1-6, the V gene TRBV5-1; D possibly corresponds to TRBD1 (5 bases). Germline CDR1 is SGHRS and CDR2 is YFSETQ. This CDR3 is built from 14 residues. V was clipped by 6 bases and J by 9 bases, with 16 bases between them. CDR3 bases: TGCGCCAGCAAGGAAGGCCTGAGGGGTTCACCCCTCCACTTT. Translation: CASKEGLRGSPLHF. Using reference TRBV5-1 and TRBJ1-6 for the parts outside the CDR3, the full variable domain is KAGVTQTPRYLIKTRGQQVTLSCSPISGHRSVSWYQQTPGQGLQFLFEYFSETQRNKGNFPGRFSGRQFSNSRSEMNVSTLELGDSALYLCASKEGLRGSPLHFGNGTRLTVT.

This clone was seen a single time. This chain uses TRBV6-6 with TRBJ1-2, with D unresolved. The V gene's germline CDR1 is MNHNY and CDR2 SVGAGI (reference sequence). The germline V and J ends were trimmed by 2 bases and 7 bases, with 11 bases remaining between them. The CDR3 has 13 residues. In nucleotides, the CDR3 is TGTGCCAGCAGTTACGTAAGGGATTCTGGCTACACCTTC. It yields the protein CASSYVRDSGYTF.

V is TRBV29-1 and J is TRBJ2-5; the D is unclear. This CDR3 spans 14 amino acids. V was clipped by 3 bases and J by 5 bases, with 16 bases between them. Germline values: CDR1 SQVTM, CDR2 ANQGSEA. CDR3 coding DNA: TGCAGCGTTGAGGATTGGGGATCCGGGGAGACCCAGTACTTC. Translating gives CSVEDWGSGETQYF.

The genes are TRBV28 and TRBJ1-1; D gene uncertain. V was shortened by 4 bases and J by 4 bases, with 16 bases between the two germline ends. The germline V gene encodes CDR1 MDHEN and CDR2 SYDVKM. The CDR3 sequence is 15 residues long. In DNA, the CDR3 is TGTGCCAGCAGTTCGCCCGGCTCTGCTGGCACTGAAGCTTTCTTT. This codes for CASSSPGSAGTEAFF.

This chain links TRBV5-1 with TRBJ2-5; D is unresolved. Germline CDR1 and CDR2: SGHRS and YFSETQ. V lost 2 bases, J lost 1 base, and 0 bases lay in between. This CDR3 has 11 residues. CDR3 loop: CASSFQETQYF. The DNA for the CDR3 is TGCGCCAGCAGCTTCCAAGAGACCCAGTACTTC.

The rearrangement joins TRBV6-6 to TRBJ2-7; D remains ambiguous. Germline V lookup: CDR1 MNHNY, CDR2 SVGAGI (reference sequence). The CDR3 covers 13 residues. Trimming took off 2 bases at V and 2 bases at J, with 7 bases between the two ends. In DNA form, the CDR3 reads TGTGCCAGCAGTTACGACACCGCCTACGAGCAGTACTTC. Protein: CASSYDTAYEQYF.

This chain connects TRBV7-9 to TRBJ2-5; D call uncertain. The germline V and J ends were trimmed by 1 base and 2 bases, with 8 bases remaining between them. CDR1 is SEHNR and CDR2 is FQNEAQ in the germline V gene (reference sequence). This CDR3 is 14 amino acids long. The CDR3 loop reads CASSLGAAQETQYF. The CDR3 DNA reads TGTGCCAGCAGCTTAGGTGCCGCTCAAGAGACCCAGTACTTC.

V gene TRBV10-2 combines with J gene TRBJ1-5, with D tentatively TRBD1 (5 bases). The CDR3 consists of 13 residues. The germline V gene encodes CDR1 WSHSY and CDR2 SAAADI. V was shortened by 4 bases and J by 5 bases, with 9 bases between the two germline ends. CDR3 DNA sequence: TGCGCCAGCAGTGGCAGGGTGGATCAGCCCCAGCATTTT. Translated, it gives CASSGRVDQPQHF.

Many counts were recorded for this clone. V gene TRBV6-5 combines with J gene TRBJ1-6, with TRBD1 matching 7 bases. From germline, CDR1 is MNHEY and CDR2 SVGAGI. J was trimmed by 0 bases and V by 3 bases; bases with no gene match: 2. This CDR3 is built from 16 residues. CDR3 loop: CASSYDRVSYNSPLHF. DNA of the CDR3: TGTGCCAGCAGTTATGACAGGGTCTCCTATAATTCACCCCTCCACTTT.

The chain employs TRBV7-2 and TRBJ2-3, with 7 bases fitting TRBD2. Germline lookup yields CDR1 SGHTA and CDR2 FQGNSA. V shed 3 bases, J shed 0 bases, and the junction held 6 bases outside the gene matches. The CDR3 totals 16 residues. CDR3 sequence: CASSLRWGGSTDTQYF. CDR3 nucleotides: TGTGCCAGCAGCTTGCGCTGGGGGGGAAGCACAGATACGCAGTATTTT.

V and J are TRBV7-2 and TRBJ1-5; tentative D call: TRBD1 (5 bases). This CDR3 is 15 amino acids long. Germline CDR1 SGHTA, CDR2 FQGNSA. V was shortened by 3 bases and J by 8 bases, with 17 bases between the two germline ends. The CDR3 spells CASSFRGFPGEPQHF. DNA of the CDR3: TGTGCCAGCAGCTTTCGGGGCTTCCCGGGAGAGCCCCAGCATTTT.

This clone occurred once. The genes are TRBV7-8 and TRBJ2-5; perhaps D is TRBD1 or TRBD2 (5 bases each). CDR3 length: 15 residues. The germline V and J ends were trimmed by 1 base and 4 bases, with 13 bases remaining between them. Looked up from germline, CDR1 is SGHVS and CDR2 is FQNEAQ. CDR3 sequence: CASSLGLSGGETQYF. The CDR3 coding sequence is TGTGCCAGCAGCTTAGGACTATCTGGGGGAGAGACCCAGTACTTC.